The rows below give T cell receptor beta chains drawn from one sample of a study of shared clonotypes between healthy human individuals. The table came from immunoSEQ multiplex PCR; TCRdb's copy has only in-frame clones and leaves some out. The sample holds about 460,000 clones, more than 70% seen once. The source material was PBMCs. The source is a woman in her thirties or forties in good health. Some clones in this sample may be carry-over from other donors' samples. Both conserved end residues are part of each CDR3. The D gene is left open where the match is weak. The size of a clone is reported for some rows only, either as once, few or many, or as a class for expanded clones.

v_call: TRBV7-2; j_call: TRBJ2-7; clone_size: .; d_call: .; cdr3_nt: TGTGCCAGCAGTTTGGAGTTCTTCTCCTACGAGCAGTACTTC; cdr3_aa: CASSLEFFSYEQYF
v_call: TRBV28; j_call: TRBJ2-2; clone_size: .; d_call: TRBD2; cdr3_nt: TGTGCCAGCAGCCAGGGACTAGCGGGAGGGCGGGGCACCGGGGAGCTGTTTTTT; cdr3_aa: CASSQGLAGGRGTGELFF
v_call: TRBV29-1; j_call: TRBJ2-3; clone_size: .; d_call: .; cdr3_nt: TGCAGCATCGGGCTAGGCAGCACAGATACGCAGTATTTT; cdr3_aa: CSIGLGSTDTQYF
v_call: TRBV18; j_call: TRBJ2-6; clone_size: many; d_call: .; cdr3_nt: TGTGCCAGCTCACCAAGCAGTGGGGCCAACGTCCTGACTTTC; cdr3_aa: CASSPSSGANVLTF
v_call: TRBV5-4; j_call: TRBJ2-5; clone_size: few; d_call: TRBD2; cdr3_nt: TGTGCCAGCAGCGGCGGGAGGGCCGGGGAGACCCAGTACTTC; cdr3_aa: CASSGGRAGETQYF
v_call: TRBV5-1; j_call: TRBJ2-5; clone_size: .; d_call: .; cdr3_nt: TGCGCCAGCAGCAGAGGGGGGCCAGGGGAGACCCAGTACTTC; cdr3_aa: CASSRGGPGETQYF
v_call: TRBV28; j_call: TRBJ1-5; clone_size: few; d_call: .; cdr3_nt: TGTGCCACCAAAGTAGGGGGTTTGGGGCAGCCCCAGCATTTT; cdr3_aa: CATKVGGLGQPQHF
v_call: TRBV7-2; j_call: TRBJ1-4; clone_size: .; d_call: TRBD1; cdr3_nt: TGTGCCAGCAGCCGCCAGACAGGGACTAATGAAAAACTGTTTTTT; cdr3_aa: CASSRQTGTNEKLFF
v_call: TRBV28; j_call: TRBJ2-1; clone_size: .; d_call: .; cdr3_nt: TGTGCCAGCAGTACCTTTGCCCCATGGCTGTTCTTC; cdr3_aa: CASSTFAPWLFF
v_call: TRBV7-9; j_call: TRBJ2-3; clone_size: .; d_call: .; cdr3_nt: TGTGCCAGCAGCTTACTATCGGATACGCAGTATTTT; cdr3_aa: CASSLLSDTQYF
v_call: TRBV28; j_call: TRBJ1-5; clone_size: .; d_call: .; cdr3_nt: TGTGCCAGCAGTCCCCCTACTGGAGAGCCCCAGCATTTT; cdr3_aa: CASSPPTGEPQHF
v_call: TRBV30; j_call: TRBJ1-2; clone_size: .; d_call: .; cdr3_nt: TGTGCCTGGAGTGGGTGGCCAGGGGTCCATGGCTACACCTTC; cdr3_aa: CAWSGWPGVHGYTF
v_call: TRBV28; j_call: TRBJ2-1; clone_size: .; d_call: .; cdr3_nt: TGTGCCAGCAGTACCACTAGCTTGTTGTTCTTC; cdr3_aa: CASSTTSLLFF
v_call: TRBV7-3; j_call: TRBJ2-7; clone_size: once; d_call: .; cdr3_nt: TGTGCCAGCAGCTTACCGGCCCCCGGCCACGAGCAGTACTTC; cdr3_aa: CASSLPAPGHEQYF
v_call: TRBV28; j_call: TRBJ2-7; clone_size: .; d_call: TRBD1; cdr3_nt: TGTGCCAGCATACGGGACAGGGCTTCCTACGAGCAGTACTTC; cdr3_aa: CASIRDRASYEQYF
v_call: TRBV9; j_call: TRBJ2-3; clone_size: .; d_call: TRBD1; cdr3_nt: TGTGCCAGCAGCCACCCATCCGACAGGGCTTACACAGATACGCAGTATTTT; cdr3_aa: CASSHPSDRAYTDTQYF
v_call: TRBV2; j_call: TRBJ2-1; clone_size: many; d_call: TRBD2; cdr3_nt: TGTGCCAGCAGTGTAAGTGAGGGACTAGCGGGAGTCCCATACAATGAGCAGTTCTTC; cdr3_aa: CASSVSEGLAGVPYNEQFF
v_call: TRBV5-4; j_call: TRBJ2-1; clone_size: .; d_call: .; cdr3_nt: TGTGCCAGCAGCCTAAGGGGAGGAACGTACAATGAGCAGTTCTTC; cdr3_aa: CASSLRGGTYNEQFF
v_call: TRBV6-5; j_call: TRBJ2-7; clone_size: many; d_call: .; cdr3_nt: TGTGCCAGCAGGAGGACAGATTACGAGCAGTACTTC; cdr3_aa: CASRRTDYEQYF
v_call: TRBV18; j_call: TRBJ2-7; clone_size: .; d_call: TRBD2; cdr3_nt: TGTGCCAGCTCGGGGACTAGCGGGGCCGGTGAGCAGTACTTC; cdr3_aa: CASSGTSGAGEQYF
v_call: TRBV27; j_call: TRBJ2-1; clone_size: few; d_call: .; cdr3_nt: TGTGCCAGCAGTTTAAGTTCCCTCAATGAGCAGTTCTTC; cdr3_aa: CASSLSSLNEQFF
v_call: TRBV28; j_call: TRBJ1-5; clone_size: .; d_call: TRBD1; cdr3_nt: TGTGCCAGCAGTTTCGGGACAGGTCATCAGCCCCAGCATTTT; cdr3_aa: CASSFGTGHQPQHF
v_call: TRBV28; j_call: TRBJ1-6; clone_size: .; d_call: .; cdr3_nt: TGTGCCAGCAGTTTGGCCACAGTGGGAAATTCACCCCTCCACTTT; cdr3_aa: CASSLATVGNSPLHF
v_call: TRBV2; j_call: TRBJ1-5; clone_size: .; d_call: .; cdr3_nt: TGTGCCAGCGCGTTTTCCGGCAATCAGCCCCAGCATTTT; cdr3_aa: CASAFSGNQPQHF
v_call: TRBV4-1; j_call: TRBJ2-3; clone_size: .; d_call: .; cdr3_nt: TGCGCCAGCAGCAGCCGGGGGCAGGGCAGTACGCAGTATTTT; cdr3_aa: CASSSRGQGSTQYF
v_call: TRBV6-1; j_call: TRBJ2-5; clone_size: .; d_call: TRBD1; cdr3_nt: TGTGCCAGCAGTGGTCCCCCGGGACAGACGTTGGAGACCCAGTACTTC; cdr3_aa: CASSGPPGQTLETQYF
v_call: TRBV28; j_call: TRBJ1-4; clone_size: .; d_call: TRBD1; cdr3_nt: TGTGCCAGCAGTCAAAAGGACAGGGGTATTGAAAAACTGTTTTTT; cdr3_aa: CASSQKDRGIEKLFF
v_call: TRBV30; j_call: TRBJ2-4; clone_size: .; d_call: .; cdr3_nt: TGTGCCTGGAGTATGGGCGGCAAGAACATTCAGTACTTC; cdr3_aa: CAWSMGGKNIQYF
v_call: TRBV28; j_call: TRBJ2-3; clone_size: .; d_call: TRBD2; cdr3_nt: TGTGCCAGCAGCCTAGCGGGAGGAGGCACAGATACGCAGTATTTT; cdr3_aa: CASSLAGGGTDTQYF
v_call: TRBV28; j_call: TRBJ2-6; clone_size: .; d_call: .; cdr3_nt: TGTGCCAGCAGTTTAGTCATCAGGTCTCACTCTGGGGCCAACGTCCTGACTTTC; cdr3_aa: CASSLVIRSHSGANVLTF
v_call: TRBV10-3; j_call: TRBJ1-4; clone_size: once; d_call: .; cdr3_nt: TGTGCCATCAGCGCTACAGCAACTAATGAAAAACTGTTTTTT; cdr3_aa: CAISATATNEKLFF